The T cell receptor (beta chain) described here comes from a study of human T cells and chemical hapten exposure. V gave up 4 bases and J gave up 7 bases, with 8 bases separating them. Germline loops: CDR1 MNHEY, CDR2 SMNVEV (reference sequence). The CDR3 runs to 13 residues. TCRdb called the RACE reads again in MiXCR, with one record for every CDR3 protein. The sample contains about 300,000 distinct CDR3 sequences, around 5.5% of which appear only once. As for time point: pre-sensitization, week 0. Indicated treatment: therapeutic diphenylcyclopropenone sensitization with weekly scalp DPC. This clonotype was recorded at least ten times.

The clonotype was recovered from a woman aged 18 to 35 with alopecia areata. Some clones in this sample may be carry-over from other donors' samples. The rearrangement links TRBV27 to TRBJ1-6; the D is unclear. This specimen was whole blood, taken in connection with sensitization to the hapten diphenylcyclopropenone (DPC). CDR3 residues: CASSSDFNSPLHF. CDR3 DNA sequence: TGTGCCAGCAGTTCGGACTTCAATTCACCCCTCCACTTT.